These 28 T cell receptor beta chains were sequenced from one sample in a study of cytomegalovirus exposure and HLA in healthy donors. It was with 60 Vbeta and 13 Jbeta primers that the PCR ran. TCRdb's table, derived via immunoSEQ multiplex PCR, lists solely in-frame clones and lacks some. The sample carries about 190,000 clones, more than 70% recorded once. The sample was PBMCs. These receptors were collected from a man aged 35-49 years in good health and CMV-seropositive.

On this clone itself: In the same sample, other DNA sequences code for this CDR3. The rearrangement links TRBV2 to TRBJ1-1; a possible D gene is TRBD1 (5 bases). V was cut by 2 bases and J by 2 bases, with 9 bases left in between. The CDR3 length is 14 residues. Germline CDR1 and CDR2: SNHLY and FYNNEI. The CDR3 spells CASSERGGNTEAFF. The DNA of the CDR3 is TGTGCCAGCAGTGAACGGGGGGGTAACACTGAAGCTTTCTTT.

This CDR3 is CASSFGTPRNNEQFF. The CDR3 nucleotides read TGTGCCAGCAGCTTCGGGACTCCGAGGAACAATGAGCAGTTCTTC. The chain has TRBV7-2 and TRBJ2-1; D is possibly TRBD2 (6 bases). The germline V gene encodes CDR1 SGHTA and CDR2 FQGNSA. V was shortened by 3 bases and J by 5 bases, with 14 bases between the two germline ends. This CDR3 contains 15 residues. The full variable domain, in which reference TRBV7-2 and TRBJ2-1 provide the parts outside the CDR3, is GAGVSQSPSNKVTEKGKDVELRCDPISGHTALYWYRQSLGQGLEFLIYFQGNSAPDKSGLPSDRFSAERTGGSVSTLTIQRTQQEDSAVYLCASSFGTPRNNEQFFGPGTRLTVL.

The CDR3 nucleotides read TGTGCCAGCAGTTTAAGGAGACTAGCGGACCAAGAGACCCAGTACTTC. Protein: CASSLRRLADQETQYF. This chain joins TRBV27 and TRBJ2-5; 9 positions match TRBD2. CDR3 length: 16 amino acids. V shed 2 bases, J shed 0 bases, and the junction held 4 bases outside the gene matches. Germline V CDR1 and CDR2: MNHEY, SMNVEV (reference sequence).

V and J are TRBV5-4 and TRBJ2-2; weak D call: TRBD1 (5 bases). Trimming removed 0 bases from V and 5 bases from J, with 23 bases in between. The CDR3 runs to 19 residues. Germline V gene lookup returns CDR1 SGHNT and CDR2 YYREEE (reference sequence). As DNA, the CDR3 is TGTGCCAGCAGCTTGGTATTTCACAGACAGCCACCGTGGACCGGGGAGCTGTTTTTT. As protein: CASSLVFHRQPPWTGELFF.

This chain connects TRBV6-1 to TRBJ2-7; D not resolved. The CDR3 sequence is 13 residues long. Per the germline V gene, CDR1 is MNHNS and CDR2 is SASEGT. Trimming took 1 base from V and 3 from J, leaving 7 bases between them. The chain's CDR3 is CASSEGRYYEQYF. DNA for the CDR3: TGTGCCAGCAGTGAAGGCAGATACTACGAGCAGTACTTC.

The chain has TRBV23-1 and TRBJ1-1; unclear D gene. TRBV23-1 is an open reading frame, and its role is uncertain. V lost 0 bases and J lost 3, with 23 bases in between. The length of the CDR3 is 19 residues. The CDR3 sequence is CASSQSVGGRSPTDTEAFF. CDR3 sequence (DNA): TGCGCCAGCAGTCAATCAGTGGGAGGGAGGTCTCCCACGGACACTGAAGCTTTCTTT.

CDR3 sequence reads: CASGRGSNEQYF. CDR3 in DNA: TGTGCCAGTGGTCGAGGGAGTAACGAGCAGTACTTC. The V call is TRBV6-6, the J call TRBJ2-7; D is possibly TRBD2 (5 bases). The CDR3 spans 12 residues. Germline-derived CDR1 and CDR2 are MNHNY and SVGAGI (reference sequence). Trimming cost V 9 bases and J 5 bases, with 14 bases left between them.

Regarding this clone: At the DNA level, this CDR3 is encoded by other sequences in the same sample as well. V and J are TRBV6-5 and TRBJ1-2, with D possibly matching TRBD1 (5 bases). V lost 6 bases and J lost 8, with 10 bases in between. The CDR3 consists of 11 residues. Germline lookup yields CDR1 MNHEY and CDR2 SVGAGI. CDR3 amino acids: CASSSGGGYTF. In DNA form, the CDR3 reads TGTGCCAGCAGCTCTGGGGGGGGCTACACCTTC.

J is TRBJ2-4 and V is TRBV30; a weak D match, TRBD1 (5 bases). Germline CDR1 and CDR2: GTSNPN and SVGIG (reference sequence). CDR3 length equals 13 residues. V dropped 0 bases and J dropped 7 bases, with 10 bases sitting between them. The CDR3 region is CAWSVRGLNIQYF. The CDR3 region has the DNA TGTGCCTGGAGTGTAAGGGGTTTGAACATTCAGTACTTC.

The V gene is TRBV25-1, the J gene TRBJ2-2; a weak D match, TRBD1 (5 bases). CDR3 length: 14 amino acids. V was cut by 1 base and J by 6 bases, with 9 bases left in between. CDR1 is MGHDK, CDR2 SYGVNS, per germline. CDR3 protein: CASSEWGRSGELFF. The CDR3, as DNA: TGTGCCAGCAGTGAATGGGGCCGGTCCGGGGAGCTGTTTTTT.

This chain links TRBV6-5 with TRBJ1-2, with 11 bases that match TRBD1. Germline-derived CDR1 and CDR2 are MNHEY and SVGAGI. The CDR3 is made up of 13 amino acids. Trimming cost V 7 bases and J 8 bases; bases outside gene matches: 6. The CDR3 DNA reads TGTGCCAGCACTCGGACAGGGGGCGCAGGCTACACCTTC. This gives the protein CASTRTGGAGYTF.

This chain links TRBV2 with TRBJ1-5, with D maybe TRBD1 (5 bases). Germline V gene lookup returns CDR1 SNHLY and CDR2 FYNNEI. Trimming stripped 7 bases from V and 7 bases from J, with 14 bases between. CDR3 length: 13 residues. The CDR3 region is CASMGWGEQPQHF. The CDR3 DNA sequence: TGTGCCAGCATGGGTTGGGGGGAACAGCCCCAGCATTTT.

Comment on this clone: At one of its ends the junction is not consistent with the germline gene, which may arise from a read error. V usage is TRBV19 and J usage is TRBJ2-1, with 11 bases that match TRBD2. This CDR3 is built from 15 residues. Germline V gene lookup returns CDR1 LNHDA and CDR2 SQIVND (reference sequence). This CDR3 reads CASRIAGGAHNEQFF. CDR3 in DNA: TGTGCCAGTAGAATAGCGGGAGGGGCCCACAATGAGCAGTTCTTC.

This clone was counted between two and nine times. The genes are TRBV7-9 and TRBJ2-5, with D perhaps matching TRBD1 (5 bases). Germline V CDR1 and CDR2: SEHNR, FQNEAQ (reference sequence). V lost 6 bases and J lost 5, with 7 bases in between. The CDR3 length is 11 residues. Here the CDR3 DNA reads TGTGCCAGCAGTAGGGGTGAGACCCAGTACTTC. It codes for CASSRGETQYF.

This chain links TRBV11-1 with TRBJ2-1; D possibly corresponds to TRBD1 (6 bases). The CDR3 spans 16 residues. Per the germline V gene, CDR1 is SGHAT and CDR2 is FQDESV (reference sequence). Deletions cut 3 bases from V and 5 bases from J, with 17 bases between. The CDR3 region is CASSFSEGDGNNEQFF. In DNA, the CDR3 is TGTGCCAGCAGCTTCTCCGAGGGGGACGGGAACAATGAGCAGTTCTTC.

V and J are TRBV7-9 and TRBJ2-1; 9 bases align to TRBD1. The CDR3 covers 14 residues. The germline CDR1 and CDR2 sequences are SEHNR and FQNEAQ (reference sequence). V lost 3 bases to trimming and J lost 10 bases; unmatched junction nucleotides: 7. The CDR3 spells CASSFRDRVGEQFF. DNA of the CDR3: TGTGCCAGCAGCTTCCGGGACAGGGTCGGAGAGCAGTTCTTC.

J is TRBJ2-5 and V is TRBV5-1; no clear D gene. The CDR3 loop spans 14 amino acids. V lost 0 bases to trimming and J lost 5 bases, with 11 bases between them. Germline CDR1 reads SGHRS; CDR2 reads YFSETQ. CDR3 DNA: TGCGCCAGCAGCTTGGACGGTATGGTGGAGACCCAGTACTTC. It yields the protein CASSLDGMVETQYF.

This rearrangement joins TRBV9 to TRBJ1-3; D uncertain. Trimming stripped 0 bases from V and 2 bases from J, with 15 bases between. Germline loops: CDR1 SGDLS, CDR2 YYNGEE. The CDR3 sequence is 17 residues long. The CDR3 sequence is CASSVVGSRMTGNTIYF. In DNA, the CDR3 is TGTGCCAGCAGCGTAGTGGGCAGCCGGATGACTGGAAACACCATATATTTT.

This clone was counted only a few times. The V gene is TRBV19, the J gene TRBJ1-5; D is perhaps TRBD1 (5 bases). This CDR3 has 14 residues. The ends were cut back, 10 bases at V and 0 bases at J, with 13 bases in the middle. Germline V gives CDR1 LNHDA, CDR2 SQIVND (reference sequence). In nucleotides, the CDR3 is TGTGCCACTAGGGACGGACATAGCAATCAGCCCCAGCATTTT. As protein: CATRDGHSNQPQHF.

The J gene is TRBJ1-1, the V gene TRBV7-2, with D possibly being TRBD1 (5 bases). The ends were cut back, 5 bases at V and 6 bases at J, with 19 bases in the middle. Germline lookup yields CDR1 SGHTA and CDR2 FQGNSA. The CDR3 has 15 amino acids. CDR3 loop: CASSPSRQGTAEAFF. Written as DNA, the CDR3 is TGTGCCAGCAGCCCAAGCCGTCAGGGAACAGCTGAAGCTTTCTTT.

The CDR3 loop reads CASSSPQGREKLFF. The CDR3 nucleotides are TGTGCCAGCTCATCCCCTCAGGGAAGGGAAAAACTGTTTTTT. The V gene is TRBV18, the J gene TRBJ1-4; D is perhaps TRBD1 (5 bases). The CDR3 contains 14 residues. Per germline, CDR1 KGHSH and CDR2 LQKENI. V lost 5 bases, J lost 8 bases, and 15 bases lay in between.

The gene calls are TRBV28 and TRBJ2-2, with D maybe TRBD1 (6 bases). Per germline, CDR1 MDHEN and CDR2 SYDVKM. This CDR3 spans 15 amino acids. Trimming shortened V by 2 bases and J by 4 bases, and 11 bases separated the two germline ends. CDR3: CASSLIQGGTGELFF. The DNA of the CDR3 is TGTGCCAGCAGTTTAATACAAGGGGGCACCGGGGAGCTGTTTTTT.

This chain joins TRBV2 and TRBJ2-7, with D hard to call. V dropped 2 bases and J dropped 0 bases, with 14 bases sitting between them. The CDR3 loop spans 16 amino acids. Germline loops: CDR1 SNHLY, CDR2 FYNNEI. The CDR3 here is CASSENPQSSSYEQYF. The CDR3 nucleotides read TGTGCCAGCAGTGAAAACCCACAGTCAAGCTCCTACGAGCAGTACTTC.

The rearrangement links TRBV7-6 to TRBJ1-5; 9 nucleotides line up with TRBD1. Germline loops: CDR1 SGHVS, CDR2 FNYEAQ. The CDR3 has 15 residues. V shed 1 base and J 7 bases; nucleotides not matched to a gene: 5. The CDR3 DNA reads as TGTGCCAGCAGCTTAGAACAGGGGGCCTGGCAGCCCCAGCATTTT. Protein sequence: CASSLEQGAWQPQHF.

This clone was observed a handful of times. The chain couples TRBV29-1 to TRBJ1-1; 9 nucleotides agree with TRBD1. The V and J ends lost 5 bases and 5 bases, in that order; junction bases with no gene match: 3. The CDR3 length is 12 residues. Germline CDR1 reads SQVTM; CDR2 reads ANQGSEA. The CDR3 DNA follows: TGCAGCGTTAGGGACAGGGTGACTGAAGCTTTCTTT. It is translated as CSVRDRVTEAFF.

This chain connects TRBV19 to TRBJ1-4, with 8 bases lining up with TRBD1. CDR3 length: 14 residues. The junction had 4 bases not matched to a gene; V was cut back by 6 bases and J by 4 bases. Germline CDR1 reads LNHDA; CDR2 reads SQIVND (reference sequence). CDR3 sequence reads: CASRQTGDNEKLFF. The CDR3 bases are TGTGCCAGTAGGCAGACAGGGGATAATGAAAAACTGTTTTTT.

The V gene is TRBV5-1, the J gene TRBJ2-1; D gene uncertain. Germline loops: CDR1 SGHRS, CDR2 YFSETQ. With 4 bases removed from V and 1 base from J, the gap between germline ends came to 9 bases. The CDR3 spans 14 residues. The CDR3 loop reads CASSGTRSYNEQFF. The CDR3 bases are TGCGCCAGCAGCGGTACGCGGTCCTACAATGAGCAGTTCTTC.

A word on this clone: Compared with germline, one end of the junction differs, possibly owing to a read error. This chain joins TRBV7-9 and TRBJ2-7, with TRBD2 as a possible D gene (6 bases). The CDR3 length is 14 residues. The germline CDR1 and CDR2 sequences are SEHNR and FQNEAQ (reference sequence). CDR3 amino acids: CSSSLGRGLGEQYF. The CDR3 DNA sequence: TGTTCCAGCAGCTTAGGTCGGGGGTTGGGGGAGCAGTACTTC.